Here is one T cell receptor (beta chain) with its context. Its cognate antigen is unknown. V was pared by 1 base and J by 3 bases, with 7 bases between. Germline CDR1 is SGHAT and CDR2 is FQNNGV. This CDR3 is 14 amino acids long. This sample is drawn from a study of lymphopenia after photon versus proton radiotherapy. Profiled with immunoSEQ multiplex PCR; TCRdb holds only in-frame clones, not every one. The sample contains just over 25,000 clones, 85% to 90% of which appear only once. Study results and limitations: Proton therapy kept repertoires fairly stable, unlike photons, which gained effector/memory cells. Better survival with proton therapy was suggested as possible, not demonstrated. After lymphocyte nadir, photon-treated repertoires showed oligoclonal expansion, especially CD8+ Temra. In patients who died, overall survival fell as post-nadir TCR diversity dropped more.

This TCR was recovered from a man aged 30 to 45 with gastric cancer. The sequenced sample was peripheral blood, obtained from a patient treated with photon-based radiotherapy. This rearrangement joins TRBV11-2 to TRBJ1-5, with unresolved D. The CDR3: CASSLGSVNQPQHF. The CDR3 DNA reads as TGTGCCAGCAGCTTAGGCTCAGTCAATCAGCCCCAGCATTTT.